The T cell receptor beta chain under discussion was sequenced for a study of beta chain features in type 1 diabetes. Overall study context: All samples combined gave roughly 100,000,000 sorted cells for examination.

General study results and limits: Within each of all four CD4+ subsets, Type 1 diabetes patients had TCRB CDR3s that were moderately but significantly shorter. Compared to healthy donors, patients appeared to have naive, central memory and Treg TCRB repertoires that were more alike.

Every bit of the isolated RNA underwent reverse transcription, so sequencing read expressed TCRB transcripts. The repertoire was sequenced with immunoSEQ multiplex PCR; TCRdb's copy has only in-frame clones and lacks some. The table includes roughly 340,000 clones, around an eighth detected once. Comments on this clone: Antigen unknown.

This receptor was identified in a woman younger than 35 with type 1 diabetes. Material for sequencing was naive CD4+ T cells from blood.

Here the CDR3 reads CASIGLAGDHNEQFF. The DNA of the CDR3 is TGTGCCAGCATCGGACTAGCGGGAGACCACAATGAGCAGTTCTTC. The chain uses TRBV7-9 and TRBJ2-1, with TRBD2 matching 13 bases. In germline, CDR1 is SEHNR, CDR2 FQNEAQ (reference sequence). The CDR3 loop spans 15 amino acids. The junction had 5 bases not matched to a gene; V was cut back by 7 bases and J by 5 bases.